These 30 T cell receptor beta chains were sequenced from one sample in a study of T cells in Graves' hyperthyroidism and ophthalmopathy. From RNA transcripts, TCR beta CDR3 regions were amplified. In the first-round RT-PCR of the TCR CDR3, the HTBI primer set was used. TCRdb passed the multiplex PCR reads through MiXCR, listing each CDR3 protein once. The sample consists of 500,000 to 800,000 distinct CDR3 sequences, roughly 15% of them appearing once. The specimen was blood. Source of these receptors: a woman in her forties or fifties with Graves' ophthalmopathy.

The chain has TRBV4-2 and TRBJ2-7; D uncertain. The CDR3 sequence is 15 residues long. CDR1 is LGHNA, CDR2 YNFKEQ, per germline. Trimming shortened V by 0 bases and J by 3 bases, and 12 bases separated the two germline ends. Written as DNA, the CDR3 is TGTGCCAGCAGCCAAGATGGTTACTCGGACTACGAGCAGTACTTC. This sequence encodes CASSQDGYSDYEQYF.

This clonotype was seen a handful of times. This CDR3 is CASSQGDREGLEAFF. CDR3 nucleotide sequence: TGTGCCAGCAGCCAAGGGGACAGAGAGGGTCTTGAAGCTTTCTTT. This chain connects TRBV4-2 to TRBJ1-1; 7 bases map to TRBD1. This CDR3 is built from 15 residues. V was pared by 1 base and J by 7 bases, with 9 bases of the junction left unmatched. Germline V gene data show CDR1 as LGHNA and CDR2 as YNFKEQ.

This clonotype was observed many times. The V and J genes are TRBV7-2 and TRBJ1-1; 8 nucleotides match TRBD1. Germline assignment: CDR1 SGHTA and CDR2 FQGNSA. This CDR3 is built from 14 residues. V gave up 5 bases and J gave up 1 base; unmatched junction bases: 3. CDR3 bases: TGTGCCAGCAGCAAGGGACAGGCGAACACTGAAGCTTTCTTT. Protein sequence: CASSKGQANTEAFF.

V and J are TRBV6-2 or TRBV6-3 and TRBJ2-1; TRBD2 matches at 14 bases. The CDR3 is made up of 16 amino acids. Trimming took 5 bases from V and 12 from J; bases not matched to a gene: 12. The germline CDR1 and CDR2 sequences are MNHEY and SVGEGT. CDR3 in amino acids: CASSQLGTSGSQWQFF. The CDR3 coding sequence is TGTGCCAGCAGTCAACTTGGGACTAGCGGGAGCCAATGGCAGTTCTTC.

This clonotype showed up just a few times. This chain links TRBV4-1 with TRBJ2-2; D may correspond to TRBD1 or TRBD2 (5 bases each). Per the germline V gene, CDR1 is MGHRA and CDR2 is YSYEKL. The CDR3 runs 16 residues. Trimming removed 0 bases at V and 6 bases at J, with 14 bases between. The CDR3 coding sequence is TGCGCCAGCAGCCAAGAGTCCGGGACCCTCCCCGGGGAGCTGTTTTTT. Translated, it gives CASSQESGTLPGELFF.

This clonotype occurred once. Possible read error: a much larger clone is one base away. The chain carries TRBV28 and TRBJ2-7; the match to TRBD1 covers 10 bases. Germline CDR1 and CDR2: MDHEN and SYDVKM. The CDR3 runs 17 residues. CDR3 nucleotides: TGTGTCAGCAGCTTAACGAGAGGGACAGGGGTGGTCTACGAGCAGTACTTC. Encoded protein: CVSSLTRGTGVVYEQYF.

This clonotype was recorded at least ten times. The chain employs TRBV30 and TRBJ1-5, with a possible D match to TRBD1 (6 bases). CDR1 GTSNPN and CDR2 SVGIG come from the germline V gene (reference sequence). This CDR3 has 14 amino acids. V shed 2 bases and J shed 3 bases, with 11 bases lying between them. CDR3 amino acids: CAWSLGTYNQPQHF. In DNA form, the CDR3 reads TGTGCCTGGAGTCTCGGGACATACAATCAGCCCCAGCATTTT.

A few counts support this clonotype. V gene TRBV3-1 combines with J gene TRBJ2-7; 8 nucleotides align to TRBD1. CDR3 length: 14 residues. Looked up from germline, CDR1 is LGHDT and CDR2 is YNNKEL (reference sequence). V shed 4 bases and J 4 bases; nucleotides not matched to a gene: 6. CDR3 in amino acids: CASSRGQARYEQYF. The CDR3 nucleotides read TGTGCCAGCAGCCGGGGACAGGCACGATACGAGCAGTACTTC.

The chain uses TRBV2 and TRBJ2-3; no firm D call. The V and J ends lost 3 bases and 6 bases respectively, with 4 bases between them. The length of the CDR3 is 11 residues. In germline, CDR1 is SNHLY, CDR2 FYNNEI. The CDR3 sequence is CASSDRDTQYF. The CDR3 DNA is TGTGCCAGCAGTGATCGGGATACGCAGTATTTT. The variable domain in full, completed from reference TRBV2 and TRBJ2-3, reads EPEVTQTPSHQVTQMGQEVILRCVPISNHLYFYWYRQILGQKVEFLVSFYNNEISEKSEIFDDQFSVERPDGSNFTLKIRSTKLEDSAMYFCASSDRDTQYFGPGTRLTVL.

Turning to this clonotype: A much bigger clone sits one base away, suggesting this may be a read error. This chain links TRBV28 with TRBJ1-5, with D unclear. Germline CDR1 is MDHEN and CDR2 is SYDVKM. The CDR3 extends over 15 amino acids. The CDR3 protein is CASSIENYSNQPQQF. The DNA for the CDR3 is TGTGCCAGCAGTATAGAAAATTATAGCAATCAGCCCCAGCAGTTT.

This clonotype was counted a single time. This sequence may be a read error, since a much larger clone differs from it by one base. The rearrangement joins TRBV20-1 to TRBJ2-2, with D possibly matching TRBD1 (6 bases). This CDR3 is built from 12 residues. Germline V lookup: CDR1 DFQATT, CDR2 SNEGSKA (reference sequence). Trimming left V 3 bases short and J 4 bases short, with 6 bases between. The CDR3 DNA follows: TGCAGTGCTAGGACAGGCACCGGGGAGCTGTTTTTT. It yields the protein CSARTGTGELFF.

This clonotype was seen at least ten times. The chain has TRBV6-2 or TRBV6-3 and TRBJ2-1; D may be TRBD1 (6 bases). The CDR3 covers 13 residues. V dropped 6 bases and J dropped 11 bases, with 17 bases sitting between them. The germline CDR1 and CDR2 sequences are MNHEY and SVGEGT. CDR3 in amino acids: CASRGAILEQQFF. The CDR3 nucleotides read TGTGCCAGCAGGGGGGCGATACTAGAACAGCAGTTCTTC.

There are a few counts of this clonotype. CDR3 bases: TGTGCCAGCAGTGACAAGACTAGCGGGAGGAGTAATGAGCAGTTCTTC. Amino acids: CASSDKTSGRSNEQFF. This chain connects TRBV25-1 to TRBJ2-1; 13 bases align to TRBD2. Germline V gene sequence: CDR1 MGHDK, CDR2 SYGVNS. The CDR3 loop spans 16 amino acids. V shed 3 bases and J 7 bases; nucleotides not matched to a gene: 6.

This clonotype was recorded a few times. J is TRBJ2-1 and V is TRBV9, with D perhaps TRBD2 (7 bases). Germline lookup yields CDR1 SGDLS and CDR2 YYNGEE. V was clipped by 4 bases and J by 5 bases, with 16 bases between them. The CDR3 is 15 amino acids. Here the CDR3 DNA reads TGTGCCAGCAGCCGGGGGGCGGCCGTTGACAATGAGCAGTTCTTC. Translating gives CASSRGAAVDNEQFF.

Note on this clonotype: Possible read error: a much larger clone is one base away. The chain couples TRBV24-1 to TRBJ2-1; maybe TRBD1 (6 bases). The V gene's germline CDR1 is KGHDR and CDR2 SFDVKD. The V and J ends lost 5 bases and 8 bases respectively, with 18 bases between them. The CDR3 contains 15 residues. The CDR3 DNA reads as TGTGCCACCAGTGGTCTCCGGGACATAAGATATGAGCAGTTCTTC. Translating gives CATSGLRDIRYEQFF.

This clonotype was detected only a few times. V and J are TRBV7-9 and TRBJ2-1, with 9 bases identical to TRBD2. CDR1 is SEHNR and CDR2 is FQNEAQ in the germline V gene (reference sequence). With V trimmed by 2 bases and J by 8 bases, 10 bases remained unmatched. The CDR3 extends over 16 amino acids. CDR3 sequence reads: CASSLSLGLATYEQFF. As DNA, the CDR3 is TGTGCCAGCAGCTTATCGTTGGGACTAGCTACCTATGAGCAGTTCTTC.

In this sample, this clonotype turned up a few times. V is TRBV6-2 or TRBV6-3 and J is TRBJ1-5; the D gene is possibly TRBD1 (5 bases). The germline V and J ends were trimmed by 0 bases and 5 bases, with 11 bases remaining between them. The CDR3 extends over 15 amino acids. In germline, CDR1 is MNHEY, CDR2 SVGEGT. In DNA form, the CDR3 reads TGTGCCAGCAGTTACTCGAGGCGAGGGGATCAGCCCCAGCATTTT. Residues: CASSYSRRGDQPQHF.

The chain recombines TRBV24-1 with TRBJ2-2; D perhaps matches TRBD2 (5 bases). Trimming removed 3 bases from V and 7 bases from J, with 11 bases in between. The CDR3 contains 14 residues. Germline CDR1 is KGHDR and CDR2 is SFDVKD. The DNA of the CDR3 is TGTGCCACCAGTGATAGCTTAGCGTTCGGGGAGCTGTTTTTT. The encoded protein is CATSDSLAFGELFF.

The chain is built from TRBV11-2 and TRBJ1-1, with a possible D match to TRBD1 (5 bases). Germline assignment: CDR1 SGHAT and CDR2 FQNNGV. V lost 0 bases to trimming and J lost 6 bases, with 11 bases between them. The CDR3 extends over 14 amino acids. CDR3 DNA sequence: TGTGCCAGCAGCTTAGATCTGGGGGTCGCTGAAGCTTTCTTT. Translating it yields CASSLDLGVAEAFF.

This clonotype was seen at least ten times. V is TRBV28 and J is TRBJ1-2; D is uncertain. Trimming pared 10 bases from V and 4 bases from J, leaving 13 bases between. Germline V lookup: CDR1 MDHEN, CDR2 SYDVKM. This CDR3 comprises 12 residues. The CDR3 DNA sequence: TGTGCCACTCGGACCGGAATCTATGGCTACACCTTC. Translation gives CATRTGIYGYTF.

V and J are TRBV6-2 or TRBV6-3 and TRBJ2-7; 7 nucleotides line up with TRBD1. V dropped 7 bases and J dropped 2; count of bases not matched to a gene: 11. Germline CDR1 MNHEY, CDR2 SVGEGT. The CDR3 runs to 15 residues. CDR3 amino acids: CASKPTGTVPYEQYF. In DNA form, the CDR3 reads TGTGCCAGCAAACCCACCGGGACAGTTCCCTACGAGCAGTACTTC.

In its sample, this clonotype was seen many times. The chain is built from TRBV28 and TRBJ2-4, with a weak D call TRBD1 (6 bases). This CDR3 contains 16 residues. Germline lookup yields CDR1 MDHEN and CDR2 SYDVKM. V was cut by 5 bases and J by 0 bases, with 14 bases left in between. CDR3 nucleotides: TGTGCCAGCAGTAGGTGGGGGACACTAGCCAAAAACATTCAGTACTTC. Its protein product is CASSRWGTLAKNIQYF.

This clonotype occurred many times. The J gene is TRBJ1-6, the V gene TRBV28; 8 bases match TRBD1. The CDR3 runs 14 residues. Germline V lookup: CDR1 MDHEN, CDR2 SYDVKM. Unmatched junction bases numbered 5, after V lost 8 bases and J lost 5 bases. CDR3 loop: CASYQGANNSPLHF. CDR3 in DNA: TGTGCCAGCTACCAGGGGGCGAATAATTCACCCCTCCACTTT.

A few counts support this clonotype. The rearrangement joins TRBV12-3 or TRBV12-4 to TRBJ2-7, with D uncertain. The CDR3 runs 18 residues. Deletions cut 3 bases from V and 0 bases from J, with 21 bases between. CDR3 sequence: CASSFSASRSLSSYEQYF. The CDR3 nucleotides read TGTGCCAGCAGTTTCAGTGCCTCCAGGTCCCTAAGCTCCTACGAGCAGTACTTC.

The V call is TRBV14, the J call TRBJ2-3; TRBD2 is a possible D gene (6 bases). The CDR3 consists of 13 residues. The germline V gene encodes CDR1 SGHDN and CDR2 FVKESK. The V end was cut by 5 bases, the J end by 8 bases, with 14 bases between. The CDR3 region is CASSVTSSATQYF. The CDR3 nucleotides read TGTGCCAGCAGCGTAACTAGCTCGGCTACGCAGTATTTT.

This clonotype was observed many times. The chain carries TRBV6-1 and TRBJ1-2; TRBD1 might be the D (5 bases). The V gene lost 5 bases and the J gene lost 8 bases, with 18 bases spanning the gap. This CDR3 spans 14 amino acids. Germline CDR1 is MNHNS and CDR2 is SASEGT. The CDR3 DNA reads as TGTGCCAGCAGTCCTCTCGGGACTATCAGAGGCTACACCTTC. This translates into CASSPLGTIRGYTF.

This clonotype was recorded at least ten times. The chain joins TRBV12-5 to TRBJ2-1, with D uncertain. CDR3 length equals 15 residues. The V end lost 1 base, the J end lost 0 bases, and 7 bases lay between the germline ends. In germline, CDR1 is LGHNT, CDR2 FRNRAP. The CDR3 DNA reads as TGTGCTAGTGGTTTGGGGGGTATCTCCTACAATGAGCAGTTCTTC. Translation gives CASGLGGISYNEQFF.

This clonotype came up a few times. The chain links TRBV6-1 to TRBJ1-6; 8 nucleotides align to TRBD1. J lost 6 bases, V lost 6 bases, and 10 bases had no gene match. The CDR3 is 16 residues long. Germline CDR1 is MNHNS and CDR2 is SASEGT. CDR3 DNA: TGTGCCAGCAGGACCCGCCGGGGACAGGTTAATTCACCCCTCCACTTT. Translated: CASRTRRGQVNSPLHF.

The V call is TRBV28, the J call TRBJ1-6; D is uncertain. In germline, CDR1 is MDHEN, CDR2 SYDVKM. The CDR3 is 18 residues long. The V gene lost 2 bases and the J gene lost 0 bases, with 14 bases spanning the gap. CDR3: CASSLTVSWSSYNSPLHF. CDR3 DNA: TGTGCCAGCAGTTTAACAGTGTCGTGGAGCTCCTATAATTCACCCCTCCACTTT.

This clonotype was detected many times. This CDR3 reads CASSPRTGAGGYTF. The DNA for the CDR3 is TGTGCCAGCAGCCCTAGGACAGGGGCGGGTGGCTACACCTTC. The chain links TRBV2 to TRBJ1-2; 9 bases map to TRBD1. Trimming cost V 6 bases and J 7 bases; bases outside gene matches: 9. Germline CDR1 is SNHLY and CDR2 is FYNNEI. The CDR3 sequence is 14 residues long. The full variable domain, with the rest looked up from reference TRBV2 and TRBJ1-2, is EPEVTQTPSHQVTQMGQEVILRCVPISNHLYFYWYRQILGQKVEFLVSFYNNEISEKSEIFDDQFSVERPDGSNFTLKIRSTKLEDSAMYFCASSPRTGAGGYTFGSGTRLTVV.